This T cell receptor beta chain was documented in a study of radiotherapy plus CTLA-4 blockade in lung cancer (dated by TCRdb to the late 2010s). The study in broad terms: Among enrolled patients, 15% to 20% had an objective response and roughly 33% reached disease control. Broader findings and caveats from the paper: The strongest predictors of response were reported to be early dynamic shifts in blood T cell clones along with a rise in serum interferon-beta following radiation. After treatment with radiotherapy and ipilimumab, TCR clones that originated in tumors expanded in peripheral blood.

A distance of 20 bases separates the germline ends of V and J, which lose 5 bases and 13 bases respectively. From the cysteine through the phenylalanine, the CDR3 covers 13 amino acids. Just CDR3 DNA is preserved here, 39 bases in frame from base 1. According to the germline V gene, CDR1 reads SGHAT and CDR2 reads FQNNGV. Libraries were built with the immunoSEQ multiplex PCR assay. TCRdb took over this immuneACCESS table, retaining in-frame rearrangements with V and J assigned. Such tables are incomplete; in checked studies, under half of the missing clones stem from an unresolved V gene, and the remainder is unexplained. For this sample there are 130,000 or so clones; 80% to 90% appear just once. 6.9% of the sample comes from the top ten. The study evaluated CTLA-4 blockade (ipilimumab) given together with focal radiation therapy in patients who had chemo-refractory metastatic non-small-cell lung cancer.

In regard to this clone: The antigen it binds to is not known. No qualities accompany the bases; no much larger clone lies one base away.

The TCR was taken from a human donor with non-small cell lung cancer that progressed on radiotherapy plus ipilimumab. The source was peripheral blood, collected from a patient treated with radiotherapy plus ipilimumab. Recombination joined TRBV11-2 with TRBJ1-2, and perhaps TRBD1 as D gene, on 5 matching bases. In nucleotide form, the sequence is TGTGCCAGCAGCCCGGTGGGCAGGGTGGGGCTCACCTTC. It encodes CASSPVGRVGLTF.